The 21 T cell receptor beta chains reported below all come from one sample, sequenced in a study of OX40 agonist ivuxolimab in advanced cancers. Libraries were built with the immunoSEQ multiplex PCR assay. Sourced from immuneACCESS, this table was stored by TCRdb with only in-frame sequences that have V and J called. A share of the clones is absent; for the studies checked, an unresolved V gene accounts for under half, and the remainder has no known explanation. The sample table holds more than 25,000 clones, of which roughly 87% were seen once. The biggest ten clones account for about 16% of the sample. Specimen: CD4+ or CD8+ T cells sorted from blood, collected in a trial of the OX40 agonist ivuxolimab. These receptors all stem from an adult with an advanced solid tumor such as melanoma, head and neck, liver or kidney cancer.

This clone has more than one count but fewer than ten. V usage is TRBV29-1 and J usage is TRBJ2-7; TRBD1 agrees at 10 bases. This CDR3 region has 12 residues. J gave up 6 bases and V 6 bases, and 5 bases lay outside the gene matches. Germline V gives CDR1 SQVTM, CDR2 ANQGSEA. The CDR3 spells CSVGTGAVEQYF. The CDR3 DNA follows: TGCAGCGTGGGGACAGGGGCGGTCGAGCAGTACTTC.

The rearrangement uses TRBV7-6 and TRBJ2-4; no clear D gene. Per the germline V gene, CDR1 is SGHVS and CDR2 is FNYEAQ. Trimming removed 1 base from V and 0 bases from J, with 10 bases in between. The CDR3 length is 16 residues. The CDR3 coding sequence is TGTGCCAGCAGCTTAGAACCAGTGCTAGCCAAAAACATTCAGTACTTC. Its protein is CASSLEPVLAKNIQYF.

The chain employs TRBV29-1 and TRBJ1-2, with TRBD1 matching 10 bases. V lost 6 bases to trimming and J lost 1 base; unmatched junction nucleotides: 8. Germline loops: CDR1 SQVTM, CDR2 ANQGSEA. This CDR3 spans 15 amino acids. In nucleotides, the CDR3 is TGCAGCGTCGTACTTTGGGACAGGGGTAACTATGGCTACACCTTC. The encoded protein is CSVVLWDRGNYGYTF.

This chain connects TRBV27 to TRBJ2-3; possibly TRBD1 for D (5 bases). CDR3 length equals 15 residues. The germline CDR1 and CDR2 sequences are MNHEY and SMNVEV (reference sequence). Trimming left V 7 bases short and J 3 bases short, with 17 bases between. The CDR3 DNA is TGTGCCAGCAAGATCGATTGGGGCCTTACAGATACGCAGTATTTT. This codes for CASKIDWGLTDTQYF.

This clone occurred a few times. The CDR3 loop reads CASSYGEGNEQFF. The CDR3 DNA is TGTGCCAGCAGTTACGGGGAAGGGAATGAGCAGTTCTTC. The gene calls are TRBV6-5 and TRBJ2-1, with D unclear. Per germline, CDR1 MNHEY and CDR2 SVGAGI. V shed 2 bases and J shed 7 bases, with 9 bases lying between them. CDR3 size: 13 residues.

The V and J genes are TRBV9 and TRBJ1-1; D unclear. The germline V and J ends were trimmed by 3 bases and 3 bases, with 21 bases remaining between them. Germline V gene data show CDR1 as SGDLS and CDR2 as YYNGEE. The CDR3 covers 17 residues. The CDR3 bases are TGTGCCAGCAGCGCCTCCGGACTCTCCCAATGGGACACTGAAGCTTTCTTT. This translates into CASSASGLSQWDTEAFF.

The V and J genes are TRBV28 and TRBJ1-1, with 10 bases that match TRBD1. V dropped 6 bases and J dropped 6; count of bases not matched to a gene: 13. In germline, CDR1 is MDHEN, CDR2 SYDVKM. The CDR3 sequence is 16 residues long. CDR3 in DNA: TGTGCCAGCAGCTCCCTCCCCGGGACAGGGGCACCTGAAGCTTTCTTT. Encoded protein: CASSSLPGTGAPEAFF.

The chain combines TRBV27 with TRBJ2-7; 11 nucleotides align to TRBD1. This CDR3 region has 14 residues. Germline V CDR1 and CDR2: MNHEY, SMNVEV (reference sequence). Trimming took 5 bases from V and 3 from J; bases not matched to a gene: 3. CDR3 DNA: TGTGCCAGCAGTAGGGGGACAGGGGGCTACGAGCAGTACTTC. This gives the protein CASSRGTGGYEQYF.

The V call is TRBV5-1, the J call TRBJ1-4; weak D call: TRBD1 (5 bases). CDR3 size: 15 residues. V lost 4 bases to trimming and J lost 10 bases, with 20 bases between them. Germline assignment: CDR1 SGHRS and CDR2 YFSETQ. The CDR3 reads CASSLDGTNERKLFF. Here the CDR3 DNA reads TGCGCCAGCAGCCTGGACGGGACTAATGAACGAAAACTGTTTTTT.

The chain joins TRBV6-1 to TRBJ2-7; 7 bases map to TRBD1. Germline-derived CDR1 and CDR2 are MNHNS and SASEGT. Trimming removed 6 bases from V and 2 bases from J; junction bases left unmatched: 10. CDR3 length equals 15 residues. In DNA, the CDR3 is TGTGCCAGCAGCGTACGACAGGGTGGGACCTACGAGCAGTACTTC. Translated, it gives CASSVRQGGTYEQYF.

The CDR3 is CASSSLAGEYSNQPQHF. For the CDR3, the DNA is TGTGCCAGTAGTAGCCTGGCAGGCGAATATAGCAATCAGCCCCAGCATTTT. The genes are TRBV19 and TRBJ1-5; D unresolved. CDR3 length: 17 amino acids. Germline V lookup: CDR1 LNHDA, CDR2 SQIVND (reference sequence). Trimming removed 4 bases from V and 0 bases from J, with 16 bases in between.

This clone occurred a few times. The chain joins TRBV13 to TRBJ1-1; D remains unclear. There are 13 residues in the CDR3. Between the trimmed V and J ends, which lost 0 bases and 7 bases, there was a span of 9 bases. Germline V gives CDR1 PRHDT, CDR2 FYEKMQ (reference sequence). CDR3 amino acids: CASSLGGADEAFF. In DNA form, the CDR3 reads TGTGCCAGCAGCTTAGGTGGAGCGGATGAAGCTTTCTTT.

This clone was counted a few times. The CDR3 region has the DNA TGTGCCAGCACCTCCGGGACTAGCGTCCACGAGCAGTACTTC. Translating it yields CASTSGTSVHEQYF. V gene TRBV28 combines with J gene TRBJ2-7; TRBD2 matches at 10 bases. CDR3 size: 14 residues. V was clipped by 7 bases and J by 5 bases; unmatched bases: 8. Germline assignment: CDR1 MDHEN and CDR2 SYDVKM. Looking up the rest from reference TRBV28 and TRBJ2-7 gives the full variable domain: DVKVTQSSRYLVKRTGEKVFLECVQDMDHENMFWYRQDPGLGLRLIYFSYDVKMKEKGDIPEGYSVSREKKERFSLILESASTNQTSMYLCASTSGTSVHEQYFGPGTRLTVT.

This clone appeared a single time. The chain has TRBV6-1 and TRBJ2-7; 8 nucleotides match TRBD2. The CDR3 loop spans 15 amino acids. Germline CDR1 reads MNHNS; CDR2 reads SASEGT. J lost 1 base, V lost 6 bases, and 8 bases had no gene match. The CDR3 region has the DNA TGTGCCAGCAGGCCTCCCAGCGGGAGATCCTACGAGCAGTACTTC. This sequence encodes CASRPPSGRSYEQYF.

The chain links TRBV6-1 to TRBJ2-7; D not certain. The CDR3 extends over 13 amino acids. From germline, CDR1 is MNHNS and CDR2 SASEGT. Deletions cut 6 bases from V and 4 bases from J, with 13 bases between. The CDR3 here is CASSETPLYEQYF. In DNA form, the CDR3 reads TGTGCCAGCAGCGAAACCCCCCTTTACGAGCAGTACTTC.

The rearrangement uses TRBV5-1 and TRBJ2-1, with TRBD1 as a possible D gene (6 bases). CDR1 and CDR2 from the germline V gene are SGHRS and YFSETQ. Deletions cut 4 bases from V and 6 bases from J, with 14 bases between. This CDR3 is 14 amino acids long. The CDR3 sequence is CASSMDSRGNEQFF. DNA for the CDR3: TGCGCCAGCAGCATGGACTCCAGGGGCAATGAGCAGTTCTTC.

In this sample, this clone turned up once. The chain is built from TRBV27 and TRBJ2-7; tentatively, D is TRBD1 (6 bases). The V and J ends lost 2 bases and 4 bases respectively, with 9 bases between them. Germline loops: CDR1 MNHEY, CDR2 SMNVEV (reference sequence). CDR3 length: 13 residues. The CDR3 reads CASSLTDSYEQYF. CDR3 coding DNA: TGTGCCAGCAGTTTAACGGACAGTTACGAGCAGTACTTC.

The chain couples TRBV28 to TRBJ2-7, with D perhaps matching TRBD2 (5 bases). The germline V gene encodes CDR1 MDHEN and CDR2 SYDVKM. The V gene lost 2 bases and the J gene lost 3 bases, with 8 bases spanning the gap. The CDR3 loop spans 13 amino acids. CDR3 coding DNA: TGTGCCAGCAGTTTAATCGGGAACTACGAGCAGTACTTC. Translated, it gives CASSLIGNYEQYF.

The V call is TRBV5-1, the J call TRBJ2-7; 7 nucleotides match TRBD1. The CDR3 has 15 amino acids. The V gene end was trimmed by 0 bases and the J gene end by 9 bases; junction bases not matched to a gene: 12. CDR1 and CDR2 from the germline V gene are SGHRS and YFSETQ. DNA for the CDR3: TGCGCCAGCAGCTTGGCCGACCGTGAGGGGGCACGGCAGTACTTC. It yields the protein CASSLADREGARQYF.

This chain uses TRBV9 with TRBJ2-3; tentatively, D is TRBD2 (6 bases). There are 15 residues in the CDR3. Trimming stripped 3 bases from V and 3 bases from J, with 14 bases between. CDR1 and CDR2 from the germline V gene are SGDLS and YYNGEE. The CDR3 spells CASSGMGGVTDTQYF. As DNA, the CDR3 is TGTGCCAGCAGCGGGATGGGGGGTGTAACAGATACGCAGTATTTT.

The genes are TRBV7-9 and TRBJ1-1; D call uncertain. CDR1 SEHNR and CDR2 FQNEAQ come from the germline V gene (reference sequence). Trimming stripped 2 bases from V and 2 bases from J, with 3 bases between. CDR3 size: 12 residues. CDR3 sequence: CASSLLNTEAFF. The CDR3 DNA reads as TGTGCCAGCAGCTTATTAAACACTGAAGCTTTCTTT.